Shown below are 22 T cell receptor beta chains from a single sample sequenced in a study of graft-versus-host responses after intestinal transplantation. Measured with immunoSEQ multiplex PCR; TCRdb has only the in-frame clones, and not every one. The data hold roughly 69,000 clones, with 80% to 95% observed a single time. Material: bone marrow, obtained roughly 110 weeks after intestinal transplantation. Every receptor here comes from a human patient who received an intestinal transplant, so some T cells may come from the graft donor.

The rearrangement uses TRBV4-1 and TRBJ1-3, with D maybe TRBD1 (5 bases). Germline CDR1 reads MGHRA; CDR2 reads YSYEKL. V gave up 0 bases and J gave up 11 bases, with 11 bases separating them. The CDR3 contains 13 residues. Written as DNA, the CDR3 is TGCGCCAGCAGCCAAGAGTGGCGAGGGGCCATATATTTT. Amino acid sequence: CASSQEWRGAIYF.

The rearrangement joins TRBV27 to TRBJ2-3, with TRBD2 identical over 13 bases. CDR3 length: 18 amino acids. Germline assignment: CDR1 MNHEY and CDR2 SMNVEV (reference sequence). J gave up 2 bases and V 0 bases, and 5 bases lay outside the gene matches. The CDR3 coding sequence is TGTGCCAGCAGTTTATCACCACTAGCGGGGGGGGACACAGATACGCAGTATTTT. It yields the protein CASSLSPLAGGDTDTQYF.

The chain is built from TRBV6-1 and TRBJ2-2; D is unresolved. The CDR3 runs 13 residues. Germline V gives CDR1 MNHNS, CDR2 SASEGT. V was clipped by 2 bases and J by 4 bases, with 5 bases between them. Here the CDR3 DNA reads TGTGCCAGCAGTGAATACTTCACCGGGGAGCTGTTTTTT. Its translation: CASSEYFTGELFF.

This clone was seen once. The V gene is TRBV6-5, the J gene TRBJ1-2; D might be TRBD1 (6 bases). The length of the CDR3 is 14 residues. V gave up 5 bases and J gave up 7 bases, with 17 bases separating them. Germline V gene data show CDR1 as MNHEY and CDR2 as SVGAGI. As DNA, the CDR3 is TGTGCCAGCAGTCCCAACGCCGACAGGTTTGGCTACACCTTC. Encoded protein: CASSPNADRFGYTF.

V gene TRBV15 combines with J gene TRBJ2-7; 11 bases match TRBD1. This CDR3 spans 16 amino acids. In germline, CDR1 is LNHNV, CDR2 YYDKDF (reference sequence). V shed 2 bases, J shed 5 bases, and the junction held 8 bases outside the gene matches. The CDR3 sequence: CATSRPSGQGENEQYF. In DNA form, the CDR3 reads TGTGCCACCAGCAGACCCTCGGGACAGGGGGAAAACGAGCAGTACTTC.

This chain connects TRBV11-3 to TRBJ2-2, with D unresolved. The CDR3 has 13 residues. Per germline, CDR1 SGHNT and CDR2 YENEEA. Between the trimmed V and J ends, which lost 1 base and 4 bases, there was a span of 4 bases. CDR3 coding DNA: TGTGCCAGCAGCTTAGCTCGCACCGGGGAGCTGTTTTTT. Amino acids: CASSLARTGELFF.

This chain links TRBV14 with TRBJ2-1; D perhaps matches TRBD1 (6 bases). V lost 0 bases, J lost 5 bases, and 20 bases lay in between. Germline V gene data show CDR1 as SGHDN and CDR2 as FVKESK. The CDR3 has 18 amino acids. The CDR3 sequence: CASSQDLAWGLLNNEQFF. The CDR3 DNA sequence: TGTGCCAGCAGCCAAGATCTTGCGTGGGGGCTCCTAAACAATGAGCAGTTCTTC.

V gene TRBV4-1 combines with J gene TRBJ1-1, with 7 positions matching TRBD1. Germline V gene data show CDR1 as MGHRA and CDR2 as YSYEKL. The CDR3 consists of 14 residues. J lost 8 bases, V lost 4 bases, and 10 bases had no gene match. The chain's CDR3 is CASSRYAGGREAFF. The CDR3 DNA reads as TGCGCCAGCAGCCGCTACGCAGGGGGGCGAGAAGCTTTCTTT.

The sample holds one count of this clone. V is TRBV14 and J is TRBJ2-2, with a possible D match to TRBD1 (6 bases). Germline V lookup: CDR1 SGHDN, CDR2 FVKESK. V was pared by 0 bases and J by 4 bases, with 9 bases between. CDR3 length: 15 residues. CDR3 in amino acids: CASSQEQGPTGELFF. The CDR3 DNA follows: TGTGCCAGCAGCCAAGAACAGGGACCCACCGGGGAGCTGTTTTTT.

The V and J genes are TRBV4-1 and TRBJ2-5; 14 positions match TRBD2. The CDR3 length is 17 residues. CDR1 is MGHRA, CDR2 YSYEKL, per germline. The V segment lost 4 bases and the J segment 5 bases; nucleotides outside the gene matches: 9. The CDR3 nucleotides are TGCGCCAGCAGCCTAGGGACTAGCGGGAGTGTTGGGGAGACCCAGTACTTC. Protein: CASSLGTSGSVGETQYF.

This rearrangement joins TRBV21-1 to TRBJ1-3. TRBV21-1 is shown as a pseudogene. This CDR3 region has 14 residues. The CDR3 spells CASRRRSSGNTIYF. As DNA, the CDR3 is TGTGCCAGCAGGCGCAGGAGCTCTGGAAACACCATATATTTT.

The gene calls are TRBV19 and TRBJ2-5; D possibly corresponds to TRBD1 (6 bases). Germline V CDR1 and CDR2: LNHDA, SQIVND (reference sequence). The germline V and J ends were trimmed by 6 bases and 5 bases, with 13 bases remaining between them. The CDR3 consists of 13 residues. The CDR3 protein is CASRSGQGETQYF. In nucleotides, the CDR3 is TGTGCCAGTAGATCGGGCCAGGGGGAGACCCAGTACTTC.

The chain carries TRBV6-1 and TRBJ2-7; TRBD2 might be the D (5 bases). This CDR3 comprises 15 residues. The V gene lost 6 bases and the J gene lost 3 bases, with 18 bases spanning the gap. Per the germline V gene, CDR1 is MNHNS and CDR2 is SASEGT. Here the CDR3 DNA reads TGTGCCAGCAGCTTGTCCACTTCGGGGAGCTACGAGCAGTACTTC. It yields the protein CASSLSTSGSYEQYF.

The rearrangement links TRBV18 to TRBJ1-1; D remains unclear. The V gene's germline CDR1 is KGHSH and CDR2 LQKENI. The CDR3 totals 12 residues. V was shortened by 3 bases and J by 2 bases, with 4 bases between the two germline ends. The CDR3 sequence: CASSPLNTEAFF. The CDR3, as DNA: TGTGCCAGCTCACCCCTAAACACTGAAGCTTTCTTT.

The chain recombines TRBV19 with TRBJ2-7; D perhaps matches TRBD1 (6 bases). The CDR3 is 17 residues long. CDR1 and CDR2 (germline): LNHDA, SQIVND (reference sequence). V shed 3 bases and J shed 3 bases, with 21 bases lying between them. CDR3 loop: CASSIRPLETGNYEQYF. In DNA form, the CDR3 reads TGTGCCAGTAGTATTCGCCCTTTAGAAACAGGGAACTACGAGCAGTACTTC.

In DNA, the CDR3 is TGCGCCAGCAGCGAAGGACCGAGCGGGAGCACAGATACGCAGTATTTT. Its translation is CASSEGPSGSTDTQYF. The chain has TRBV10-2 and TRBJ2-3; D might be TRBD2 (6 bases). The CDR3 consists of 16 residues. Germline CDR1 reads WSHSY; CDR2 reads SAAADI. V was shortened by 6 bases and J by 0 bases, with 16 bases between the two germline ends.

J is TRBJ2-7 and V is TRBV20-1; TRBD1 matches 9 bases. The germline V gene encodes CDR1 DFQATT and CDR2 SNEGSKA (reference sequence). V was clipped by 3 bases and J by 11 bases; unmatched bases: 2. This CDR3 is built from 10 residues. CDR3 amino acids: CSASWDREYF. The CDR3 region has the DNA TGCAGTGCTAGTTGGGACAGGGAGTACTTC.

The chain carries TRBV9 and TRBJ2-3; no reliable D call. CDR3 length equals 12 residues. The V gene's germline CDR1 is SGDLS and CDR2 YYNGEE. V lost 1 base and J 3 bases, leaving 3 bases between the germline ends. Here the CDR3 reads CASSVSTDTQYF. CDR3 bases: TGTGCCAGCAGCGTATCGACAGATACGCAGTATTTT.

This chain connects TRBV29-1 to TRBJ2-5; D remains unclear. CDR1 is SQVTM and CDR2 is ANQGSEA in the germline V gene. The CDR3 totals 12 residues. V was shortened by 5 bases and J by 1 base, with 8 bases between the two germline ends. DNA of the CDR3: TGCAGCGTTCACAAGTCCCAAGAGACCCAGTACTTC. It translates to CSVHKSQETQYF.

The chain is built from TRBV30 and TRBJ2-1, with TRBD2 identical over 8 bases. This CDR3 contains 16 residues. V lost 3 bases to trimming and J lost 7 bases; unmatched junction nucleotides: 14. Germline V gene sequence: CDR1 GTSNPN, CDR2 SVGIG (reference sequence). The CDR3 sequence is CAWSARTSLGRNEQFF. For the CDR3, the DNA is TGTGCCTGGAGCGCCCGGACTAGCTTAGGACGTAATGAGCAGTTCTTC.

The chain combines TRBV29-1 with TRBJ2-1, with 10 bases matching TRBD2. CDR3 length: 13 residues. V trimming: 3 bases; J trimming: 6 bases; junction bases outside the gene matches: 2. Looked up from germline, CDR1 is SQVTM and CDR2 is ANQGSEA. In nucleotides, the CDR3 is TGCAGCGTTGATCCTAGCGGGGGCAATGAGCAGTTCTTC. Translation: CSVDPSGGNEQFF.

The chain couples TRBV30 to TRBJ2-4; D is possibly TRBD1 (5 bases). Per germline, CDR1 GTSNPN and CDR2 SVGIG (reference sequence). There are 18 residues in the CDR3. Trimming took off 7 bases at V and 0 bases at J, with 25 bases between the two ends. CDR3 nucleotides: TGTGCCTCTTCAGCCCACTACACAGGCCTGGGAGCCAAAAACATTCAGTACTTC. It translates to CASSAHYTGLGAKNIQYF.